This T cell receptor beta chain was sequenced for a study of breast tumors, draining lymph nodes, adjacent tissues. Study-wide findings and caveats: Tumors had less TCR diversity than lymph nodes, more than nontumor tissue. Luminal-like breast cancer showed significantly greater tumor-nontumor repertoire similarity than basal-like breast cancer did. The data were judged consistent with most tumor T cells coming from lymph node and expanding in tumor.

Each CDR3 protein is one row after TCRdb ran MiXCR on the multiplex PCR reads. Of about 80,000 distinct CDR3 sequences listed, approximately 19% are singletons. Samples came from axillary lymph nodes draining the breast cancer. V lost 0 bases to trimming and J lost 6 bases, with 17 bases between them. This CDR3 comprises 16 residues. CDR1 is LNHDA, CDR2 SQIVND, per germline (reference sequence). Notes on this clonotype: The antigen is unknown.

The rearrangement links TRBV19 to TRBJ2-5; perhaps TRBD1 as D (5 bases). This clonotype originated in a female donor with breast cancer. Some clones in this sample may be carry-over from other donors' samples. The sample comprised axillary lymph node tissue. The chain's CDR3 is CASSIDGAPTSQTQYF. The CDR3 DNA reads as TGTGCCAGTAGTATAGATGGGGCACCCACCTCCCAGACCCAGTACTTC. The complete variable domain, with remaining parts taken from reference TRBV19 and TRBJ2-5, reads DGGITQSPKYLFRKEGQNVTLSCEQNLNHDAMYWYRQDPGQGLRLIYYSQIVNDFQKGDIAEGYSVSREKKESFPLTVTSAQKNPTAFYLCASSIDGAPTSQTQYFGPGTRLLVL.